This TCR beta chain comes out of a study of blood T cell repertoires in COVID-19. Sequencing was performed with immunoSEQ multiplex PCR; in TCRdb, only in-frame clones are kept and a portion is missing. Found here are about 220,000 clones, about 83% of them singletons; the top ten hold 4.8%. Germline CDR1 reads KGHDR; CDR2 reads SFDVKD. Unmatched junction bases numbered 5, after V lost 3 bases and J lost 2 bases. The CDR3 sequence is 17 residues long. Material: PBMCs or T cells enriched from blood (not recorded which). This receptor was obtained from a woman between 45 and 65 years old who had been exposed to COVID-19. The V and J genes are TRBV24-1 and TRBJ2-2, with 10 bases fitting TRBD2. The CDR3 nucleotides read TGTGCCACCAGTGATCCTGTAGCGGGGGGAAACACCGGGGAGCTGTTTTTT. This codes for CATSDPVAGGNTGELFF.